These 4 T cell receptor beta chains came from one sample sequenced in a study of T cells in Graves' hyperthyroidism and ophthalmopathy. Amplification yielded TCR beta CDR3 regions, with RNA transcripts as the source. The HTBI set primed first-round TCR CDR3 RT-PCR. One entry per CDR3 protein, called by TCRdb with MiXCR from the multiplex PCR reads. The repertoire holds around 720,000 distinct CDR3 sequences, 35% seen once, with around 32% in the top ten. Sequencing was performed on blood. These receptors all stem from a woman in her thirties or forties with Graves' hyperthyroidism.

This clonotype has only a few counts. J is TRBJ2-7 and V is TRBV6-5; maybe TRBD2 (6 bases). The CDR3 covers 13 residues. Trimming pared 2 bases from V and 8 bases from J, leaving 13 bases between. CDR1 is MNHEY, CDR2 SVGAGI, per germline. The CDR3 loop is CASSYRAEGQQYF. As DNA, the CDR3 is TGTGCCAGCAGTTACAGGGCGGAGGGGCAGCAGTACTTC.

This chain uses TRBV11-3 with TRBJ2-7; TRBD2 is a possible D gene (5 bases). Germline V gives CDR1 SGHNT, CDR2 YENEEA. The V gene lost 5 bases and the J gene lost 2 bases, with 22 bases spanning the gap. CDR3 length: 17 residues. The CDR3 sequence: CASSPTRRLAVTYEQYF. The DNA for the CDR3 is TGTGCCAGCAGCCCGACTCGGCGGCTAGCCGTAACCTACGAGCAGTACTTC. The whole variable domain, filled in from reference TRBV11-3 and TRBJ2-7, reads EAGVVQSPRYKIIEKKQPVAFWCNPISGHNTLYWYLQNLGQGPELLIRYENEEAVDDSQLPKDRFSAERLKGVDSTLKIQPAELGDSAVYLCASSPTRRLAVTYEQYFGPGTRLTVT.

The chain recombines TRBV6-5 with TRBJ1-1; TRBD1 is a possible D gene (6 bases). There are 14 residues in the CDR3. The V gene's germline CDR1 is MNHEY and CDR2 SVGAGI. Trimming left V 6 bases short and J 3 bases short, with 14 bases between. CDR3 region: CASRNGQRDTEAFF. In nucleotides, the CDR3 is TGTGCCAGCAGGAACGGACAGCGGGACACTGAAGCTTTCTTT.

This clonotype was observed at least ten times. The junction departs from germline at one end; a sequencing error may be responsible. This chain uses TRBV16 with TRBJ2-7; 7 bases agree with TRBD2. CDR1 and CDR2 from the germline V gene are KGHSY and FQNENV. This CDR3 region has 11 residues. The DNA for the CDR3 is TGTGCCAGCAGCCAAGGCGGGAGTGAGGTCTTC. This sequence encodes CASSQGGSEVF.